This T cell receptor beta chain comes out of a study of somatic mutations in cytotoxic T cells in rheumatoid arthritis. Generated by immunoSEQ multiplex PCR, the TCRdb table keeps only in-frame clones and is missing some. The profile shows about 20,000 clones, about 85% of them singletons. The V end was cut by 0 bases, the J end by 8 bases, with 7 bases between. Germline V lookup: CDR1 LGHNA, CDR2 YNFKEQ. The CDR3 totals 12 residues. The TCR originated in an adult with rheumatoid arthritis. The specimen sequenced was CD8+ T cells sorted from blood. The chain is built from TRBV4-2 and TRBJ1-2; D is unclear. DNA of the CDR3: TGTGCCAGCAGCCAAGATTCGGGAGGCTACACCTTC. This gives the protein CASSQDSGGYTF.